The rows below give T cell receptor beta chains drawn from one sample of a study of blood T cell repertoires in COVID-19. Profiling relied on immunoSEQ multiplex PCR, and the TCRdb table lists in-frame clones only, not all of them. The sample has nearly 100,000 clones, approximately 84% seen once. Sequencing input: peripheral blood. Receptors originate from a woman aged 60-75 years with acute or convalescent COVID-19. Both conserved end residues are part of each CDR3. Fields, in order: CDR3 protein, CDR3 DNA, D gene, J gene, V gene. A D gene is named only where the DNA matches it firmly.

CDR3: CASSQELYGGYTF
DNA: TGTGCCAGCAGCCAGGAGTTATACGGTGGCTACACCTTC
D: -
J: TRBJ1-2
V: TRBV3-1/TRBV3-2

CDR3: CASSSENNTGTSGGVSYNEQFF
DNA: TGCGCCAGCAGTTCTGAGAACAATACCGGGACTAGCGGGGGGGTGTCCTACAATGAGCAGTTCTTC
D: TRBD2
J: TRBJ2-1
V: TRBV10-1

CDR3: CASSLRTSGDEQFF
DNA: TGTGCCAGCAGTCTCCGGACTAGCGGGGATGAGCAGTTCTTC
D: TRBD2
J: TRBJ2-1
V: TRBV7-6

CDR3: CAISESTGSYNSPLHF
DNA: TGTGCCATCAGTGAGTCGACAGGGTCCTATAATTCACCCCTCCACTTT
D: TRBD1
J: TRBJ1-6
V: TRBV10-3

CDR3: CASSSRPGGELFF
DNA: TGCGCCAGCAGTTCTAGGCCTGGGGGGGAGCTGTTTTTT
D: -
J: TRBJ2-2
V: TRBV5-1

CDR3: CASISSGGMNEQFF
DNA: TGTGCCAGCATCAGTAGCGGGGGGATGAATGAGCAGTTCTTC
D: TRBD2
J: TRBJ2-1
V: TRBV28

CDR3: CASSQDRGAYNEQFF
DNA: TGTGCCAGCAGCCAAGATCGGGGAGCCTACAATGAGCAGTTCTTC
D: -
J: TRBJ2-1
V: TRBV4-2

CDR3: CASSLPNYGYTF
DNA: TGTGCCAGCAGCTTACCAAACTATGGCTACACCTTC
D: -
J: TRBJ1-2
V: TRBV11-2

CDR3: CASSFSGTNEKLFF
DNA: TGCGCCAGCAGCTTTTCAGGCACTAATGAAAAACTGTTTTTT
D: -
J: TRBJ1-4
V: TRBV5-1

CDR3: CASSERGGITGELFF
DNA: TGTGCCAGCTCGGAGCGGGGGGGCATCACCGGGGAGCTGTTTTTT
D: TRBD2
J: TRBJ2-2
V: TRBV7-2

CDR3: CASSSLSTDTQYF
DNA: TGTGCCAGCAGCTCTCTAAGCACAGATACGCAGTATTTT
D: -
J: TRBJ2-3
V: TRBV7-3